This T cell receptor (beta chain) is drawn from a study of CD8 T cells in Susac syndrome. After extraction with the RNeasy kit, about 0.5 to 1 ug of the RNA was reverse transcribed using random hexamers. With immunoSEQ multiplex PCR, TCR beta CDR3 was amplified across 54 Vbeta and 13 Jbeta. A single record per CDR3 protein comes from TCRdb applying MiXCR to the immunoSEQ multiplex PCR reads. The sample records around 160,000 distinct CDR3 sequences, over 85% being singletons. Sequencing targeted TCR beta in blood CD8+ and CD4+ T cells. Controls were healthy donors chosen to match patients in age and sex. The CD8+ and CD4+ T cells were isolated magnetically using a negative isolation approach, whereas the TEMRA cells were enriched by FACS. The TCR was taken from a human donor in good health. The sample comprised CD4+ T cells from PBMCs.

This chain's CDR3 is CASSQAGQGIFLSRETQYF. CDR3 in DNA: TGTGCCAGCAGCCAAGCGGGACAGGGGATATTTTTGTCGAGAGAGACCCAGTACTTC. The chain has TRBV3-1 and TRBJ2-5; 10 bases fit TRBD1. Trimming at V came to 1 base and at J to 4 bases, leaving 15 bases not matched to a gene. The CDR3 runs to 19 residues. The germline gives CDR1 LGHDT, CDR2 YNNKEL (reference sequence).